This entry describes one T cell receptor beta chain. Its antigen is currently unknown. The data originate from a study of OX40 agonist ivuxolimab in advanced cancers. Across the study: Dosing consisted of intravenous ivuxolimab at 0.01 to 10 mg/kg every 2 weeks.

Sequencing used immunoSEQ multiplex PCR; TCRdb keeps in-frame clones, though not all of them. The data show around 74,000 clones, with 80% to 95% seen just once and 0.53% held by the top ten. Study results and limitations: On average, CD8+ T cells had more expanded clones than CD4+. Clonal expansion in partial responders at 0.1-3.0 mg/kg ranked among the lowest.

Source: CD4+ or CD8+ T cells sorted from blood, taken in a trial of the OX40 agonist ivuxolimab. The TCR was taken from an adult with an advanced solid tumor such as melanoma, head and neck, liver or kidney cancer.

CDR3: CASSLGSPREQYF. Here the CDR3 DNA reads TGTGCCAGCAGCTTGGGGTCCCCCCGCGAGCAGTACTTC. The V call is TRBV11-3, the J call TRBJ2-7; D gene unclear. The germline V gene encodes CDR1 SGHNT and CDR2 YENEEA. This CDR3 has 13 amino acids. V lost 3 bases, J lost 6 bases, and 12 bases lay in between.